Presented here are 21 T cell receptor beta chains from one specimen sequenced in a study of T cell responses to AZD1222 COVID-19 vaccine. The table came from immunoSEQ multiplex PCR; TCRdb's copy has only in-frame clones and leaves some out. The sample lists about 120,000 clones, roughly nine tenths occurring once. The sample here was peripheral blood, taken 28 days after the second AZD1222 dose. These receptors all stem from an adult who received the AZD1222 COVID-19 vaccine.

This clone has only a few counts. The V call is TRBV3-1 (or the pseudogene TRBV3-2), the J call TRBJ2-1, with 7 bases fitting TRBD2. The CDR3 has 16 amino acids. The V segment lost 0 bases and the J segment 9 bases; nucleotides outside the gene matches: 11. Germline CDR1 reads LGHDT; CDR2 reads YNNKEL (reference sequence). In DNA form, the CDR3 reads TGTGCCAGCAGCCAAGATGCGGGAGTTAGAACCGGTGAGCAGTTCTTC. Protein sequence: CASSQDAGVRTGEQFF.

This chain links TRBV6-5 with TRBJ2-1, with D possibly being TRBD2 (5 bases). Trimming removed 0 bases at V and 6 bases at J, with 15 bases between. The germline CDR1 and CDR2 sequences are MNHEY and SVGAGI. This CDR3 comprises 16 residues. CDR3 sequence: CASSYSVGGVGNEQFF. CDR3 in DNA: TGTGCCAGCAGTTACTCGGTTGGAGGAGTGGGCAATGAGCAGTTCTTC.

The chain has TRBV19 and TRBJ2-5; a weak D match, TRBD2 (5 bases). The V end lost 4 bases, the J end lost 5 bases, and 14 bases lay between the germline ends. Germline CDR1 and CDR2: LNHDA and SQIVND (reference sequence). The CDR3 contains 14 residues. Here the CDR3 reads CASSRAVEFETQYF. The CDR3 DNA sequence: TGTGCCAGTAGTAGAGCGGTAGAGTTTGAGACCCAGTACTTC. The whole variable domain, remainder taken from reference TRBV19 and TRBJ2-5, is DGGITQSPKYLFRKEGQNVTLSCEQNLNHDAMYWYRQDPGQGLRLIYYSQIVNDFQKGDIAEGYSVSREKKESFPLTVTSAQKNPTAFYLCASSRAVEFETQYFGPGTRLLVL.

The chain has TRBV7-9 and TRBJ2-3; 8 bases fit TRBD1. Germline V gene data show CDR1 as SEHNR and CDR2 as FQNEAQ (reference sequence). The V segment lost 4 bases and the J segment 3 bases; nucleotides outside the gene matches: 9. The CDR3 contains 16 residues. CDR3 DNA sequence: TGTGCCAGCAGCTCAGGACAGGGCCAATTTACAGATACGCAGTATTTT. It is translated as CASSSGQGQFTDTQYF.

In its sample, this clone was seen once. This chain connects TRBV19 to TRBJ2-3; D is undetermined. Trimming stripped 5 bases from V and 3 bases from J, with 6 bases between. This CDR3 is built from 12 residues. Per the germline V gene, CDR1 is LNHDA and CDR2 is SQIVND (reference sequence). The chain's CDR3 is CASSPFTDTQYF. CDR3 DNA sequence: TGTGCCAGTAGTCCATTTACAGATACGCAGTATTTT.

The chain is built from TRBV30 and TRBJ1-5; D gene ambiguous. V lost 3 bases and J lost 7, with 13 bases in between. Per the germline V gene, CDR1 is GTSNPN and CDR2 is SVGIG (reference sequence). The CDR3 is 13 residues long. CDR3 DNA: TGTGCCTGGAGCCCGAATATAGGGCAGCCCCAGCATTTT. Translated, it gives CAWSPNIGQPQHF.

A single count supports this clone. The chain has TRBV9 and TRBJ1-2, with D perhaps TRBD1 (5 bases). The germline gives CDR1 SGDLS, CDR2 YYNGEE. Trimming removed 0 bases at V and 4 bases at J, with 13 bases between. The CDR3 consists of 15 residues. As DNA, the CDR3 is TGTGCCAGCAGCGTAGATTCGGGGCGCGCCTATGGCTACACCTTC. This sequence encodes CASSVDSGRAYGYTF.

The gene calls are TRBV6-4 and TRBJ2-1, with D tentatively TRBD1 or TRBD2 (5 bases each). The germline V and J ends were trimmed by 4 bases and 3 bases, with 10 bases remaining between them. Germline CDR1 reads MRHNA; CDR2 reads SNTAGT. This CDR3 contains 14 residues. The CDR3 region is CASSAGLDYNEQFF. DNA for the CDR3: TGTGCCAGCAGTGCGGGGCTAGACTACAATGAGCAGTTCTTC.

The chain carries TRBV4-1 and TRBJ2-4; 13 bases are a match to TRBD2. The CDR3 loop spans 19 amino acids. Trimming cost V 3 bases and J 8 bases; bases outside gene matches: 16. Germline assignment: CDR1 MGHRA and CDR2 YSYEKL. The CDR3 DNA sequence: TGCGCCAGCAGCCATAAGATTTGGACTAGCGGGAGCGGGAAGGACATTCAGTACTTC. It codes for CASSHKIWTSGSGKDIQYF.

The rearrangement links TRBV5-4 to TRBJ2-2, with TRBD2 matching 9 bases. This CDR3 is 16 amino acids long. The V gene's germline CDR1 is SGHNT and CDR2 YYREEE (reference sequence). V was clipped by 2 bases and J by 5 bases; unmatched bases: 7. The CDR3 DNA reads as TGTGCCAGCAGCTTAAAGGTTAGCGGGAGTACCGGGGAGCTGTTTTTT. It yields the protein CASSLKVSGSTGELFF.

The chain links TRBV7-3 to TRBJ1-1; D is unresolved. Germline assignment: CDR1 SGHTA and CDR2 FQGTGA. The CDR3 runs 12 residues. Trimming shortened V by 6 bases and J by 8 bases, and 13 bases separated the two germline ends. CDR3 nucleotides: TGTGCCAGCAGTAACTATGGGCAGGAAGCTTTCTTT. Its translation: CASSNYGQEAFF.

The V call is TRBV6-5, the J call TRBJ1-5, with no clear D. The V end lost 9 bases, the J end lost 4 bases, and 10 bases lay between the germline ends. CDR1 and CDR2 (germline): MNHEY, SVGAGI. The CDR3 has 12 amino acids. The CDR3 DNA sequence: TGTGCCAGTTATAATGGGAATCAGCCCCAGCATTTT. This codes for CASYNGNQPQHF.

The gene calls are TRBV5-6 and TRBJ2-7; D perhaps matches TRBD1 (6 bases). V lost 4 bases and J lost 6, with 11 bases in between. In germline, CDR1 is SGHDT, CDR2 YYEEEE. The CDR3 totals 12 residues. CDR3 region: CASSQGLGEQYF. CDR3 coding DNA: TGTGCCAGCAGCCAGGGGTTGGGCGAGCAGTACTTC.

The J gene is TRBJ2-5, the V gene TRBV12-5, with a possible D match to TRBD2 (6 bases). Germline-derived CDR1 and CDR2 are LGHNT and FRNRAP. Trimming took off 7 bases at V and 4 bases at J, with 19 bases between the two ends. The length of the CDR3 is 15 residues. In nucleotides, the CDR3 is TGTGCTAGTGCCTTCGGGGGTACTGGGCGAGAGACCCAGTACTTC. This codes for CASAFGGTGRETQYF.

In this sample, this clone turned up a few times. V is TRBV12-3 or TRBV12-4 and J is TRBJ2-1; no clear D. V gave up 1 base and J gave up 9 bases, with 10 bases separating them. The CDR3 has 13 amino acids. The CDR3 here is CASSLGQGGEQFF. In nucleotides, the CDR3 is TGTGCCAGCAGTTTAGGCCAAGGCGGTGAGCAGTTCTTC.

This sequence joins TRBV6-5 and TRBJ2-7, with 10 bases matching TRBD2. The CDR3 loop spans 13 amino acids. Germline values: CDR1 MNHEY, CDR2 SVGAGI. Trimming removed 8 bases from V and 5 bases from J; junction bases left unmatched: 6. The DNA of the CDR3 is TGTGCCAGCGTAAGGACTAGCGGCCACGAGCAGTACTTC. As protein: CASVRTSGHEQYF.

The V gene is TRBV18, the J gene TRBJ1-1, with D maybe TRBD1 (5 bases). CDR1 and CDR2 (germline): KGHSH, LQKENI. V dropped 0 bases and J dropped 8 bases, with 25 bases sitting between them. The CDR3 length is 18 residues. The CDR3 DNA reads TGTGCCAGCTCACCACCGTCGGCTTTGGGACCGCAAACAAGCGAAGCTTTCTTT. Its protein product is CASSPPSALGPQTSEAFF.

CDR3 in amino acids: CATPIGQERDGYTF. Here the CDR3 DNA reads TGTGCCACCCCTATCGGACAGGAAAGGGATGGCTACACCTTC. The chain joins TRBV5-4 to TRBJ1-2; TRBD1 matches at 7 bases. Germline trimming cut 9 bases from V and 6 bases from J; bases unmatched to any gene: 14. Germline V gene lookup returns CDR1 SGHNT and CDR2 YYREEE (reference sequence). The CDR3 consists of 14 residues.

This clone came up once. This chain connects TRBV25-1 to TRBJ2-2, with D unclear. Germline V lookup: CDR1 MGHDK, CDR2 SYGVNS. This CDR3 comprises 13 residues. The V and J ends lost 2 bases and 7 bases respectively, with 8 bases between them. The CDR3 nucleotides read TGTGCCAGCAGTGAAAGGGCGATCGGGGAGCTGTTTTTT. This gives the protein CASSERAIGELFF.

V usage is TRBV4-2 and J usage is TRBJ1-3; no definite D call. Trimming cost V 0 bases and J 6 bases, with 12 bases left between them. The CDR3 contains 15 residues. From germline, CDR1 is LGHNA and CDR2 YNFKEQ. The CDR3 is CASSQDIGEANTIYF. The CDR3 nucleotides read TGTGCCAGCAGCCAAGATATCGGGGAGGCAAACACCATATATTTT.

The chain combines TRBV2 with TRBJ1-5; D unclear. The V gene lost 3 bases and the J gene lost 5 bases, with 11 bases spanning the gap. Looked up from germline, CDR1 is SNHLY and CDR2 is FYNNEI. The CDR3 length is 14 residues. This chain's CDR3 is CASSDKGSDQPQHF. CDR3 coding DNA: TGTGCCAGCAGTGATAAGGGATCCGATCAGCCCCAGCATTTT.